This T cell receptor (beta chain) was sequenced during a study of response to subunit inactivated influenza vaccine. Points from the study as a whole: The authors suggested that few new T cells are recruited per seasonal influenza vaccination.

Of note for this clonotype: Its antigen is unknown.

Each CDR3 protein gets one entry after TCRdb re-called the RT-PCR reads with MiXCR. The sample holds 500,000 to 650,000 distinct CDR3 sequences; 6% to 9% are singletons and the top ten take 13%. This CDR3 has 15 amino acids. The germline CDR1 and CDR2 sequences are SNHLY and FYNNEI. V lost 3 bases, J lost 2 bases, and 7 bases stayed unmatched. Sequencing used PBMCs from blood, obtained about 23 months after vaccination. The chain is built from TRBV2 and TRBJ2-7; 7 nucleotides match TRBD1. The receptor was isolated from a man aged 45 to 70 who received an inactivated influenza vaccine. The CDR3 region is CASSDPGQKAYEQYF. In DNA, the CDR3 is TGTGCCAGCAGTGATCCGGGACAGAAAGCCTACGAGCAGTACTTC. Full variable domain (remainder filled in from reference TRBV2 and TRBJ2-7): EPEVTQTPSHQVTQMGQEVILRCVPISNHLYFYWYRQILGQKVEFLVSFYNNEISEKSEIFDDQFSVERPDGSNFTLKIRSTKLEDSAMYFCASSDPGQKAYEQYFGPGTRLTVT.